The TCR beta chain under discussion was sequenced for a study of shared clonotypes between healthy human individuals. The protocol was immunoSEQ multiplex PCR, while the TCRdb copy is restricted to in-frame clones and leaves out a portion. The repertoire holds 2,500,000 or so clones, with roughly 92% as singletons. V shed 4 bases and J shed 3 bases, with 13 bases lying between them. The CDR3 runs 15 residues. Germline V CDR1 and CDR2: SGHAT, FQNNGV. Sequencing used naive CD4+ T cells sorted from blood. Indicated subset: CD45RA+ positively selected. This sequence originates from a man aged 18 to 30 in good health. The chain carries TRBV11-2 and TRBJ2-1; D may be TRBD1 (6 bases). This CDR3 is CASSSRVDSYNEQFF. CDR3 DNA: TGTGCCAGCAGCTCACGTGTGGACAGCTACAATGAGCAGTTCTTC.